These T cell receptor beta chains were read from a single sample in a study of T cell responses to AZD1222 COVID-19 vaccine. Data came from immunoSEQ multiplex PCR; TCRdb stores just in-frame clones and leaves some out. The data show under 150,000 clones, around 93% seen once. The sequencing here drew on peripheral blood, taken on day 0 of AZD1222 vaccination. These receptors came from an adult in good health. The CDR3 runs from the conserved cysteine through the conserved F or W. A D gene is named only where the DNA matches it firmly. Size values are once, few and many counts, or a class for expanded clones, and some rows have none.

abundance	v_gene	d_gene	j_gene	len	CDR3aa	CDR3nt
.	TRBV19	.	TRBJ1-6	15	CASSITGQDNSPLHF	TGTGCCAGTAGTATTACGGGCCAGGATAATTCACCCCTCCACTTT
.	TRBV2	.	TRBJ2-5	14	CASSEVTVTETQYF	TGTGCCAGCAGTGAAGTAACAGTTACGGAGACCCAGTACTTC
.	TRBV27	.	TRBJ2-7	17	CASSNRRIKGWGYEQYF	TGTGCCAGCAGCAACAGACGTATTAAGGGGTGGGGCTACGAGCAGTACTTC
.	TRBV21-1	.	TRBJ2-3	17	CASSKAVLDSLTDTQYF	TGTGCCAGCAGCAAAGCCGTACTAGATTCCCTCACAGATACGCAGTATTTT
.	TRBV7-9	TRBD2	TRBJ2-7	15	CASSSRAGVVHEQYF	TGTGCCAGCAGCTCCAGAGCGGGGGTGGTCCACGAGCAGTACTTC
once	TRBV30	.	TRBJ1-2	13	CAWRLQVYYGYTF	TGTGCCTGGAGGTTACAGGTCTACTATGGCTACACCTTC
.	TRBV19	.	TRBJ2-3	14	CASRKDRAPGTQYF	TGTGCCAGTAGGAAGGACAGAGCCCCCGGTACGCAGTATTTT
once	TRBV6-1	.	TRBJ2-5	14	CASSEGGHLGTQYF	TGTGCCAGCAGTGAAGGGGGACATTTAGGGACCCAGTACTTC
.	TRBV5-1	.	TRBJ2-5	15	CASSLAGRGWETQYF	TGCGCCAGCAGCTTGGCCGGCAGGGGATGGGAGACCCAGTACTTC
.	TRBV18	TRBD1	TRBJ1-2	16	CASSRPTGGVLAGYTF	TGTGCCAGCTCACGCCCGACAGGGGGCGTTCTCGCTGGCTACACCTTC
.	TRBV7-9	.	TRBJ1-2	16	CASSLVVGVANYGYTF	TGTGCCAGCAGCTTAGTGGTAGGGGTAGCTAACTATGGCTACACCTTC
.	TRBV6-5	TRBD1	TRBJ1-3	14	CASSLGQGQDTIYF	TGTGCCAGCAGCCTCGGACAGGGGCAGGACACCATATATTTT
.	TRBV11-2	TRBD1	TRBJ1-2	13	CASSAQGDYGYTF	TGTGCCAGCAGCGCCCAGGGGGACTATGGCTACACCTTC
.	TRBV5-5	TRBD2	TRBJ2-7	15	CASSLGLAGSYEQYF	TGTGCCAGCAGCTTAGGACTAGCGGGTTCCTACGAGCAGTACTTC
.	TRBV30	.	TRBJ1-2	13	CAWSVEGNGGYTF	TGTGCCTGGAGTGTGGAGGGGAACGGTGGCTACACCTTC
.	TRBV5-1	TRBD1	TRBJ2-7	14	CASSRTGDVYEQYF	TGCGCCAGCAGCCGGACAGGGGACGTCTACGAGCAGTACTTC
.	TRBV20-1	.	TRBJ2-7	13	CSASVLGRNEQYF	TGCAGTGCTAGTGTACTGGGGCGGAACGAGCAGTACTTC
.	TRBV29-1	.	TRBJ2-7	12	CSVEDQNYEQYF	TGCAGCGTTGAAGATCAGAACTACGAGCAGTACTTC
.	TRBV5-1	TRBD2	TRBJ2-2	14	CASSSGLATGELFF	TGCGCCAGCAGCTCGGGACTAGCAACCGGGGAGCTGTTTTTT
.	TRBV4-3	.	TRBJ1-2	14	CASSQEPAIYGYTF	TGCGCCAGCAGCCAAGAACCCGCCATCTATGGCTACACCTTC
.	TRBV5-6	TRBD1	TRBJ2-7	14	CASSGGTGAYEQYF	TGTGCCAGCAGCGGGGGGACAGGGGCCTACGAGCAGTACTTC
.	TRBV19	.	TRBJ1-3	15	CASSIVAARGNTIYF	TGTGCCAGTAGTATAGTAGCGGCGAGGGGAAACACCATATATTTT
.	TRBV7-9	.	TRBJ1-1	11	CASSGNTEAFF	TGTGCCAGCAGCGGAAACACTGAAGCTTTCTTT
.	TRBV6-2/TRBV6-3	.	TRBJ2-7	13	CASSLTRTNEQYF	TGTGCCAGCAGTTTGACTAGGACAAACGAGCAGTACTTC
.	TRBV12-3/TRBV12-4	.	TRBJ1-1	12	CASKANLEEAFF	TGTGCCAGCAAGGCAAACCTTGAAGAAGCTTTCTTT
.	TRBV7-2	.	TRBJ1-5	18	CASSLGWAGGRGNQPQHF	TGTGCCAGCAGCCTGGGGTGGGCTGGGGGTAGGGGCAATCAGCCCCAGCATTTT
.	TRBV11-2	.	TRBJ1-2	14	CASSLDRGNYGYTF	TGTGCCAGCAGCTTAGACAGGGGAAACTATGGCTACACCTTC
.	TRBV18	.	TRBJ1-5	15	CASSPFGDSNQPQHF	TGTGCCAGCTCACCATTTGGGGATAGCAATCAGCCCCAGCATTTT
.	TRBV3-1/TRBV3-2	.	TRBJ1-5	18	CASSPPNPGFISNQPQHF	TGTGCCAGCAGCCCCCCCAATCCAGGTTTTATCAGCAATCAGCCCCAGCATTTT
.	TRBV2	.	TRBJ1-1	16	CASSEGQLGGYTEAFF	TGTGCCAGCAGTGAAGGGCAGCTGGGGGGTTACACTGAAGCTTTCTTT
once	TRBV6-6	.	TRBJ2-5	14	CASSFRTGRETQYF	TGTGCCAGCAGTTTTCGGACGGGGAGAGAGACCCAGTACTTC
once	TRBV7-6	TRBD1	TRBJ2-7	16	CASSLVRGQGAGEQYF	TGTGCCAGCAGCTTAGTTAGGGGACAGGGGGCAGGCGAGCAGTACTTC
few	TRBV12-3/TRBV12-4	.	TRBJ2-7	13	CATSFDNSYEQYF	TGTGCCACCTCGTTCGATAATTCCTACGAGCAGTACTTC
.	TRBV27	.	TRBJ2-7	15	CASSPPFGGINEQYF	TGTGCCAGCAGTCCCCCGTTCGGGGGTATCAACGAGCAGTACTTC
.	TRBV7-6	TRBD1	TRBJ1-1	17	CASRPNPPGQGAVEAFF	TGTGCCAGCAGACCAAACCCCCCGGGACAGGGGGCGGTGGAAGCTTTCTTT
.	TRBV7-9	.	TRBJ1-4	13	CASSLGGGEKLFF	TGTGCCAGCAGCTTGGGCGGGGGTGAAAAACTGTTTTTT
few	TRBV7-2	TRBD2	TRBJ2-7	17	CASRLNPASGSSYEQYF	TGTGCCAGCAGATTAAACCCGGCTAGCGGGAGCTCCTACGAGCAGTACTTC
.	TRBV19	.	TRBJ2-6	16	CASSDAAFSGANVLTF	TGTGCCAGTAGCGACGCCGCCTTCTCTGGGGCCAACGTCCTGACTTTC
.	TRBV5-1	.	TRBJ2-7	15	CASSSGSSGFYEQYF	TGCGCCAGCAGCTCGGGTTCGAGTGGGTTCTACGAGCAGTACTTC
once	TRBV10-2	.	TRBJ2-5	14	CASSEWGGKETQYF	TGCGCCAGCAGTGAATGGGGCGGAAAAGAGACCCAGTACTTC
.	TRBV28	.	TRBJ1-5	14	CASTTGPWNQPQHF	TGTGCCAGCACTACCGGCCCCTGGAATCAGCCCCAGCATTTT
.	TRBV5-4	.	TRBJ2-3	15	CASSFSTVSTDTQYF	TGTGCCAGCAGCTTCTCGACGGTTAGCACAGATACGCAGTATTTT
.	TRBV7-8	TRBD1	TRBJ2-5	14	CASSYSRGRETQYF	TGTGCCAGCAGCTATTCCAGGGGGCGGGAGACCCAGTACTTC
.	TRBV6-1	TRBD2	TRBJ2-3	17	CASSALTSSASTDTQYF	TGTGCCAGCAGTGCCCTGACTAGCAGTGCTAGCACAGATACGCAGTATTTT